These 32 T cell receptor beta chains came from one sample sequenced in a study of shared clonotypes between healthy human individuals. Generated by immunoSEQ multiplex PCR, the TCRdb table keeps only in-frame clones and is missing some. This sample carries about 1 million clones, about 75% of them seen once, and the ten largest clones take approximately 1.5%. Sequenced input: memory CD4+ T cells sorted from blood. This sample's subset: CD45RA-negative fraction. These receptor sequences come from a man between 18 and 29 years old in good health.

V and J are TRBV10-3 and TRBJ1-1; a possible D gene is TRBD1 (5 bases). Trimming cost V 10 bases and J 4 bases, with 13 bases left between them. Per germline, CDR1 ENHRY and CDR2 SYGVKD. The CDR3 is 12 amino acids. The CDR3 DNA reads TGTGCCAACGGGGCGGGGGGCACTGAAGCTTTCTTT. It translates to CANGAGGTEAFF.

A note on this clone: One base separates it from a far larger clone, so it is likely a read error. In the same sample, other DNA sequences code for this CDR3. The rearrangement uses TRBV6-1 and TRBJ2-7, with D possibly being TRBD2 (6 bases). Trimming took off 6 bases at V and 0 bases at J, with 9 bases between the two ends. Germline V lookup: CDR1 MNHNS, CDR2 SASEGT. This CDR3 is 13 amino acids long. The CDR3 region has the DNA TGTGCCAGCAGCCCCGGGAGCTCCTACGAGCAGTACTTC. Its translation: CASSPGSSYEQYF.

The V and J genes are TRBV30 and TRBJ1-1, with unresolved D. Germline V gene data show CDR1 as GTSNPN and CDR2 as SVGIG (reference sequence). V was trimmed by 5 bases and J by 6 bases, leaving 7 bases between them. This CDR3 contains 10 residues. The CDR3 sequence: CAWAGSEAFF. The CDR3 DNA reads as TGTGCCTGGGCGGGATCTGAAGCTTTCTTT.

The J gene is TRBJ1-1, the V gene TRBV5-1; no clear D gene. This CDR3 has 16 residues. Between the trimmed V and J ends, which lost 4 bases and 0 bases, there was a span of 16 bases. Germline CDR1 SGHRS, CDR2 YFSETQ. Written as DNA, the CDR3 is TGCGCCAGCAGCCCTCAACTGACCGGGGTGAACACTGAAGCTTTCTTT. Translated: CASSPQLTGVNTEAFF.

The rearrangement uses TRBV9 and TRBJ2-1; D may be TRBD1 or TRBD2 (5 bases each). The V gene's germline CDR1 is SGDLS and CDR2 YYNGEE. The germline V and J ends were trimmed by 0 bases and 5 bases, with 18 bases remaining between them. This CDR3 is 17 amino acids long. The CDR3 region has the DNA TGTGCCAGCAGCGTAGGGGGGATCTCCTTGAAGGACAATGAGCAGTTCTTC. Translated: CASSVGGISLKDNEQFF. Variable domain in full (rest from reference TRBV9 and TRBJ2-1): DSGVTQTPKHLITATGQRVTLRCSPRSGDLSVYWYQQSLDQGLQFLIQYYNGEERAKGNILERFSAQQFPDLHSELNLSSLELGDSALYFCASSVGGISLKDNEQFFGPGTRLTVL.

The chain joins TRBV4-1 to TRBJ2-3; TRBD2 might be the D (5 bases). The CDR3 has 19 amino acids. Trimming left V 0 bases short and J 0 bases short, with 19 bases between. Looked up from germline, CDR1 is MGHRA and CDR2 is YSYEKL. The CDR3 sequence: CASSQEGRGAASSTDTQYF. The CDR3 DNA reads TGCGCCAGCAGCCAAGAAGGCCGAGGAGCGGCCAGTAGCACAGATACGCAGTATTTT.

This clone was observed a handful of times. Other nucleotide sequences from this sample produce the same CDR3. CDR3: CASSLGQGGSYEQYF. The CDR3 DNA reads as TGCGCCAGCAGCTTGGGACAGGGCGGCTCCTACGAGCAGTACTTC. V and J are TRBV5-1 and TRBJ2-7; 7 bases match TRBD1. With 0 bases clipped from V and 0 bases from J, the junction kept 3 bases outside the gene matches. Germline V gene data show CDR1 as SGHRS and CDR2 as YFSETQ. This CDR3 is 15 amino acids long.

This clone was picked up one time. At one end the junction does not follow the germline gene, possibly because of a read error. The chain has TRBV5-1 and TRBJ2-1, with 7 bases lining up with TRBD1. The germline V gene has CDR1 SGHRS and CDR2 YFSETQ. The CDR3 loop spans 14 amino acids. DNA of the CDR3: TGCGCCAGCAGTTTGGGACAGTTCTACAATGAGCAGTTCTTC. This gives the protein CASSLGQFYNEQFF. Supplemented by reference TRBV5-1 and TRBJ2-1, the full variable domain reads KAGVTQTPRYLIKTRGQQVTLSCSPISGHRSVSWYQQTPGQGLQFLFEYFSETQRNKGNFPGRFSGRQFSNSRSEMNVSTLELGDSALYLCASSLGQFYNEQFFGPGTRLTVL.

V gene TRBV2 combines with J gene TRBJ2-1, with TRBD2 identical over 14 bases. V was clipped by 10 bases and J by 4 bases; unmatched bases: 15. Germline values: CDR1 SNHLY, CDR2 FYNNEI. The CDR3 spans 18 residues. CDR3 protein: CAIRGLAGVPSAYNEQFF. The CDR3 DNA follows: TGTGCCATCCGGGGACTAGCGGGAGTTCCGTCGGCGTACAATGAGCAGTTCTTC.

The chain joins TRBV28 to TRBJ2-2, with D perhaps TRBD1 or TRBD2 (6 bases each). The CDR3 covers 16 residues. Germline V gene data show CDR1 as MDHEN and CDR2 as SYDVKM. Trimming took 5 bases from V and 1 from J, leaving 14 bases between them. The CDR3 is CASSRFRGGNTGELFF. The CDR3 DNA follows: TGTGCCAGCAGTAGGTTCAGGGGAGGGAACACCGGGGAGCTGTTTTTT.

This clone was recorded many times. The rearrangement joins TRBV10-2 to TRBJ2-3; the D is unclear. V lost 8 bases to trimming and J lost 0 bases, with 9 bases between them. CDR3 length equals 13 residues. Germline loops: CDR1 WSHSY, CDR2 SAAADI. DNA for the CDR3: TGCGCCAGCGGGTCACTAAGCACAGATACGCAGTATTTT. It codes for CASGSLSTDTQYF.

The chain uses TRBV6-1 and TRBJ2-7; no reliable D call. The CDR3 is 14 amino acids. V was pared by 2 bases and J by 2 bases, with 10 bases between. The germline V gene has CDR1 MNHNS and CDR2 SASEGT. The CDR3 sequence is CASSEPRSAYEQYF. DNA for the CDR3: TGTGCCAGCAGTGAACCCCGAAGTGCCTACGAGCAGTACTTC.

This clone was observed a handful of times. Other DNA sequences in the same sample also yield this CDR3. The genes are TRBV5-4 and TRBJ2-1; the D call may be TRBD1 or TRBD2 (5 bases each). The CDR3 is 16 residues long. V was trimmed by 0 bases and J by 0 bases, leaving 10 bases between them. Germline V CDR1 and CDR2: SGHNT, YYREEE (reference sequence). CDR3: CASSLVGGSSYNEQFF. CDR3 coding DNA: TGTGCCAGCAGCTTGGTTGGGGGTAGCTCCTACAATGAGCAGTTCTTC.

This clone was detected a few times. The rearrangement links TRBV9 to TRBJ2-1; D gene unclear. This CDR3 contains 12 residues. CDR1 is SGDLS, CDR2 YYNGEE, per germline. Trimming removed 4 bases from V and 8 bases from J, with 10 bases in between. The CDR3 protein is CASSPQMDEQFF. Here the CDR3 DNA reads TGTGCCAGCAGCCCTCAGATGGATGAGCAGTTCTTC.

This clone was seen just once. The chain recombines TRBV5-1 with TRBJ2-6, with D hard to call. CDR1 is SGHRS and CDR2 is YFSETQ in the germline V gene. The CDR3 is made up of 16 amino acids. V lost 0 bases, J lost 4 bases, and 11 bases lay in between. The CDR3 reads CASSLVVGSGANVLTF. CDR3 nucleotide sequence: TGCGCCAGCAGCTTGGTTGTGGGCTCCGGGGCCAACGTCCTGACTTTC.

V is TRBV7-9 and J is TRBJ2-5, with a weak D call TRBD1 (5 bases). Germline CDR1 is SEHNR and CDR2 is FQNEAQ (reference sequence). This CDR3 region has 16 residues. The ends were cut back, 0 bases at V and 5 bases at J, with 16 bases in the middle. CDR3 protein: CASSLAQGGIYETQYF. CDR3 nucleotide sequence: TGTGCCAGCAGCTTAGCTCAGGGTGGCATCTATGAGACCCAGTACTTC.

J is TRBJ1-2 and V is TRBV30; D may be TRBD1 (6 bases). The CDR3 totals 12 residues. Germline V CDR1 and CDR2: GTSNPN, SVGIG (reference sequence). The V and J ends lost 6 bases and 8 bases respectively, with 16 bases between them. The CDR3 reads CACSRQGWGYTF. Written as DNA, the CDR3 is TGTGCCTGCAGCCGCCAGGGGTGGGGCTACACCTTC.

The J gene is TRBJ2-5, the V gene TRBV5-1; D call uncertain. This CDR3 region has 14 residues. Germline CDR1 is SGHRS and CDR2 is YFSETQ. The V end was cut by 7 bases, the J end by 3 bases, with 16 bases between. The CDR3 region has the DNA TGCGCCAGCTCCTTGGGATATGGGGAAGAGACCCAGTACTTC. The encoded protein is CASSLGYGEETQYF.

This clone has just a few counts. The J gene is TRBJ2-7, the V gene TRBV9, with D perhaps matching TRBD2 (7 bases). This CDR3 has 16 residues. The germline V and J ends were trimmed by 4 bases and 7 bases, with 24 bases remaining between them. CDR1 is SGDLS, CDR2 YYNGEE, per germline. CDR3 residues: CASSLQGLTGLQEQYF. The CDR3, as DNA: TGTGCCAGCAGCCTACAGGGACTAACAGGCCTGCAAGAGCAGTACTTC. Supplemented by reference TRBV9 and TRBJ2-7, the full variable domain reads DSGVTQTPKHLITATGQRVTLRCSPRSGDLSVYWYQQSLDQGLQFLIQYYNGEERAKGNILERFSAQQFPDLHSELNLSSLELGDSALYFCASSLQGLTGLQEQYFGPGTRLTVT.

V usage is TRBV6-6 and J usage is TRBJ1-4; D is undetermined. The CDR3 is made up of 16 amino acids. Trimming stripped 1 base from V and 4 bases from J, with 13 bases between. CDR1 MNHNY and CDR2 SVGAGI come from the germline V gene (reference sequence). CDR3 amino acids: CASSYYSEGFNEKLFF. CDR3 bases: TGTGCCAGCAGTTACTATTCCGAGGGATTTAATGAAAAACTGTTTTTT.

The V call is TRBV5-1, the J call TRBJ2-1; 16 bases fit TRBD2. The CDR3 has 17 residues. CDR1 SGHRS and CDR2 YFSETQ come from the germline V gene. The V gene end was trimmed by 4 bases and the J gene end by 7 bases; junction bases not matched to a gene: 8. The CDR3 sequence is CASSTGTSGRVDNEQFF. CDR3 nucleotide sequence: TGCGCCAGCAGCACCGGGACTAGCGGGAGGGTTGATAATGAGCAGTTCTTC.

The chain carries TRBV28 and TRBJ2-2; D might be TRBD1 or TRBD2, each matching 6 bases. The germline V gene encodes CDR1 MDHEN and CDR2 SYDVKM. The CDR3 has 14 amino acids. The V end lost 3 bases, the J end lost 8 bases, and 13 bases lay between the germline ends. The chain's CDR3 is CASSFWGARGELFF. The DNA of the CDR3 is TGTGCCAGCAGTTTTTGGGGGGCGCGAGGGGAGCTGTTTTTT.

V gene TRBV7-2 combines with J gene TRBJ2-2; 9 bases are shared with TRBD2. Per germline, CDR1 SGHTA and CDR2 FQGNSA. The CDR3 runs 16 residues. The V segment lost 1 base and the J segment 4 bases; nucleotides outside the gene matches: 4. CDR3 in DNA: TGTGCCAGCAGCTTAGTAGCGGGAGCTGCCACCGGGGAGCTGTTTTTT. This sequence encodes CASSLVAGAATGELFF.

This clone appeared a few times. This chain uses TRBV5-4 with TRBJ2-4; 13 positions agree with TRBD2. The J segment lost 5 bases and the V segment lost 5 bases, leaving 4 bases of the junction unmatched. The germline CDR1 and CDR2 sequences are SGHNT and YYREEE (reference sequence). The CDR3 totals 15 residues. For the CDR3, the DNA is TGTGCCAGCAGGACTAGCGGGGGGCCGCAAAACATTCAGTACTTC. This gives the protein CASRTSGGPQNIQYF. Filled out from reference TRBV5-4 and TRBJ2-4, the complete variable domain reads ETGVTQSPTHLIKTRGQQVTLRCSSQSGHNTVSWYQQALGQGPQFIFQYYREEENGRGNFPPRFSGLQFPNYSSELNVNALELDDSALYLCASRTSGGPQNIQYFGAGTRLSVL.

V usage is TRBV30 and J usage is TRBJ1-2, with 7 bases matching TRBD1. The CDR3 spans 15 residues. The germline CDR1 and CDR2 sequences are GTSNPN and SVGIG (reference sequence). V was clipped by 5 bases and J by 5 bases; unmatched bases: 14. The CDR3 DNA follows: TGTGCCTGGCTCGTTACAGGGGCCATCTCGTATGGCTACACCTTC. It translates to CAWLVTGAISYGYTF.

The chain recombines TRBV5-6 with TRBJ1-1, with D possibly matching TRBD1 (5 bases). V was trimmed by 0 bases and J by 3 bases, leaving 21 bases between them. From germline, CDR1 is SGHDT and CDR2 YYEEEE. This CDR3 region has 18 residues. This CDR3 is CASSLGWSWGGTYTEAFF. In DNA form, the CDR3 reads TGTGCCAGCAGCTTGGGGTGGTCGTGGGGCGGGACCTACACTGAAGCTTTCTTT.

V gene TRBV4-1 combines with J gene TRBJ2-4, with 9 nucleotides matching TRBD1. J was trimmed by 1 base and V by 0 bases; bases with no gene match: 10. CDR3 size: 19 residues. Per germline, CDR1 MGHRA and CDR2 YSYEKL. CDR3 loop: CASSQEGQGFREAKNIQYF. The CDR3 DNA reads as TGCGCCAGCAGCCAAGAGGGACAGGGCTTCCGGGAGGCCAAAAACATTCAGTACTTC.

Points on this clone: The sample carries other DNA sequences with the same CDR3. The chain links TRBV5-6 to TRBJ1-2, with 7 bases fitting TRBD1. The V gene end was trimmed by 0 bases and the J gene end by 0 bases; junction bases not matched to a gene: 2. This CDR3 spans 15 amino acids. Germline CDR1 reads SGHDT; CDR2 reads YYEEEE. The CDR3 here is CASSLAGTANYGYTF. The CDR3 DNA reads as TGTGCCAGCAGCTTGGCCGGGACAGCTAACTATGGCTACACCTTC.

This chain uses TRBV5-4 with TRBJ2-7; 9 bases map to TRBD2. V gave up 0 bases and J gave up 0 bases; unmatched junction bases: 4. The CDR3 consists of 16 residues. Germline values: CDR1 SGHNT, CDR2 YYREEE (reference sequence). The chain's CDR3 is CASSLAASGISYEQYF. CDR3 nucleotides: TGTGCCAGCAGCTTGGCGGCTAGCGGGATCTCCTACGAGCAGTACTTC.

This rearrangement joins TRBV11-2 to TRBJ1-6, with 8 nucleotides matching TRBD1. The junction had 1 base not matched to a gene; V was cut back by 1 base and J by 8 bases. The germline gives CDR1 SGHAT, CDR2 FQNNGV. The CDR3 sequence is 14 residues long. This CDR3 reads CASSLARGHSPLHF. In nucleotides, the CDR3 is TGTGCCAGCAGCTTAGCCAGGGGGCATTCACCCCTCCACTTT. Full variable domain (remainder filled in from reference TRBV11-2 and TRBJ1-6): EAGVAQSPRYKIIEKRQSVAFWCNPISGHATLYWYQQILGQGPKLLIQFQNNGVVDDSQLPKDRFSAERLKGVDSTLKIQPAKLEDSAVYLCASSLARGHSPLHFGNGTRLTVT.

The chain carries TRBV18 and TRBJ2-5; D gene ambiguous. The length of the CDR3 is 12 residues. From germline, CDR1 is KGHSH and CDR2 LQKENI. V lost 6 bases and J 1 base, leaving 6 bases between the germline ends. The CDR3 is CASSSFQETQYF. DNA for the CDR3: TGTGCCAGCTCGTCCTTCCAAGAGACCCAGTACTTC.

The CDR3 spells CASSTGQGGQGYTF. CDR3 coding DNA: TGCGCCAGCAGTACCGGACAGGGCGGGCAGGGCTACACCTTC. The J gene is TRBJ1-2, the V gene TRBV5-1; 8 nucleotides line up with TRBD1. J lost 8 bases, V lost 5 bases, and 11 bases had no gene match. From germline, CDR1 is SGHRS and CDR2 YFSETQ. This CDR3 has 14 amino acids.